This T cell receptor (beta chain) appears in the sequencing data of a study of T cells after yellow fever vaccination. The CDR3 is 20 amino acids. In germline, CDR1 is DFQATT, CDR2 SNEGSKA (reference sequence). Between the trimmed V and J ends, which lost 1 base and 0 bases, there was a span of 24 bases. TCRdb processed the 5' RACE reads anew with MiXCR; each CDR3 protein has one entry. The table lists roughly 520,000 distinct CDR3 sequences, 20% to 25% of them singletons. Whole-study results and caveats: Among primary-vaccination clones, most reappeared after the booster, at around 97% for CD4 and more than 85% for CD8. It was a weaker secondary response, yet one that peaked faster, at day 5 versus 15.

As regards this clonotype: Its antigen is not known.

The receptor was derived from a young man who received the YFV17D yellow fever vaccine. Here the sequenced sample was PBMCs, taken 21 days after the first yellow fever vaccination. The chain has TRBV20-1 and TRBJ1-4; D not certain. CDR3 sequence reads: CSARASISTTKGATNEKLFF. The CDR3 DNA is TGCAGTGCTAGAGCCTCCATTTCGACCACAAAGGGAGCAACTAATGAAAAACTGTTTTTT.